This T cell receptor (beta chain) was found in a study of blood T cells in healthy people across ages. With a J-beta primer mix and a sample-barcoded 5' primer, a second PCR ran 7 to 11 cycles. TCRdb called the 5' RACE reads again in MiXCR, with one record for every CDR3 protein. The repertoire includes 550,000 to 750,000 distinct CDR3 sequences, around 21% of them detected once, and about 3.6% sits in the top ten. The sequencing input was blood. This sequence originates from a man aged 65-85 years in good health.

CDR3 amino acids: CASSQNGALLKETQYF. The CDR3 coding sequence is TGTGCCAGCAGTCAAAACGGGGCTTTGCTTAAAGAGACCCAGTACTTC. The J gene is TRBJ2-5, the V gene TRBV6-1; D tentatively reads TRBD1 or TRBD2 (5 bases each). V lost 5 bases and J lost 3, with 19 bases in between. Germline V gene lookup returns CDR1 MNHNS and CDR2 SASEGT. This CDR3 contains 16 residues.